The 8 T cell receptor beta chains listed next were all sequenced from one sample in a study of T cells in Graves' hyperthyroidism and ophthalmopathy. Authors of the study amplified TCR beta CDR3 regions from RNA transcripts. A first-round RT-PCR of the TCR CDR3 used the HTBI primer set. TCRdb called the multiplex PCR reads again in MiXCR, with one record for every CDR3 protein. The table shows around 500,000 distinct CDR3 sequences, with approximately 15% occurring only once. Material for sequencing was blood. The origin of the receptors is a woman between 18 and 29 years old with Graves' hyperthyroidism.

Many counts were recorded for this clonotype. The chain joins TRBV24-1 to TRBJ2-3; 15 nucleotides align to TRBD2. V shed 4 bases and J 6 bases; nucleotides not matched to a gene: 7. The CDR3 extends over 17 amino acids. CDR1 KGHDR and CDR2 SFDVKD come from the germline V gene. The CDR3 sequence is CATSDPGLAGGHDTQYF. The CDR3 nucleotides read TGTGCCACCAGTGACCCTGGACTAGCGGGAGGGCATGATACGCAGTATTTT.

This clonotype was found many times. The V gene is TRBV6-6, the J gene TRBJ2-7; D gene unclear. The CDR3 contains 15 residues. Germline V lookup: CDR1 MNHNY, CDR2 SVGAGI (reference sequence). V lost 0 bases and J lost 2, with 11 bases in between. This CDR3 is CASSYSPGLAYEQYF. CDR3 nucleotide sequence: TGTGCCAGCAGTTACTCCCCCGGGCTAGCCTACGAGCAGTACTTC.

This clonotype was detected ten times or more. V is TRBV20-1 and J is TRBJ2-7; no definite D call. Germline values: CDR1 DFQATT, CDR2 SNEGSKA (reference sequence). The CDR3 spans 15 residues. The V gene lost 0 bases and the J gene lost 0 bases, with 12 bases spanning the gap. The CDR3 region has the DNA TGCAGTGCTAGAGATTATGAGGAGAGCTCCTACGAGCAGTACTTC. Protein sequence: CSARDYEESSYEQYF.

This rearrangement joins TRBV7-3 to TRBJ2-1, with 10 bases aligning to TRBD2. Germline V gene lookup returns CDR1 SGHTA and CDR2 FQGTGA. This CDR3 comprises 17 residues. With 1 base clipped from V and 2 bases from J, the junction kept 5 bases outside the gene matches. The CDR3 region has the DNA TGTGCCAGCAGCTTAAGGGCTAGCGGGAGACCCTACAATGAGCAGTTCTTC. It specifies CASSLRASGRPYNEQFF.

This sequence joins TRBV29-1 and TRBJ2-5; D unclear. The CDR3 runs 10 residues. From germline, CDR1 is SQVTM and CDR2 ANQGSEA. The V gene lost 6 bases and the J gene lost 5 bases, with 7 bases spanning the gap. The CDR3 sequence: CSVSMETQYF. CDR3 bases: TGCAGCGTATCAATGGAGACCCAGTACTTC.

In regard to this clonotype: At one end the junction does not follow the germline gene, possibly because of a read error. V usage is TRBV27 and J usage is TRBJ2-1; unclear D gene. Germline V gene data show CDR1 as MNHEY and CDR2 as SMNVEV (reference sequence). This CDR3 comprises 13 residues. The CDR3 reads CASSFRRYNGQFF. CDR3 DNA sequence: TGTGCCAGCAGTTTTAGGCGGTACAATGGGCAGTTCTTC.

This clonotype has ten or more counts. The chain couples TRBV7-3 to TRBJ2-3; a weak D match, TRBD2 (6 bases). In germline, CDR1 is SGHTA, CDR2 FQGTGA. V lost 4 bases to trimming and J lost 4 bases, with 12 bases between them. The length of the CDR3 is 14 residues. Here the CDR3 DNA reads TGTGCCAGCAGCTCGACGACTAGTTCAGATACGCAGTATTTT. Protein product: CASSSTTSSDTQYF.

This clonotype has ten or more counts. The rearrangement uses TRBV18 and TRBJ1-1; D ambiguous. The V and J ends lost 0 bases and 7 bases respectively, with 12 bases between them. Looked up from germline, CDR1 is KGHSH and CDR2 is LQKENI. This CDR3 is built from 14 residues. In DNA, the CDR3 is TGTGCCAGCTCACCACCTCTGGGCATCGGTGAAGCTTTCTTT. This encodes CASSPPLGIGEAFF.